This record looks at one T cell receptor beta chain sequence and its context. Its antigen is as yet unknown. CDR3 length: 17 amino acids. CDR1 MNHEY and CDR2 SMNVEV come from the germline V gene (reference sequence). Losses at the gene ends were 6 bases for V and 1 base for J; bases not matched to a gene: 12. The sample belongs to a study of cytomegalovirus exposure and HLA in healthy donors. Study outcomes and limitations: Accurate prediction of HLA-A and HLA-B alleles (for most subjects) was reportedly achieved from TCR beta sequences.

PCR was performed using 60 Vbeta and 13 Jbeta primers. TCRdb keeps only in-frame clones here, not all; method: immunoSEQ multiplex PCR. The table lists under 200,000 clones, 65% to 90% of them singletons. Donors showed nominal health when sampled, although they likely had unrecorded immune exposures. The clonotype originates from a human donor in good health. V usage is TRBV27 and J usage is TRBJ2-7; 10 positions match TRBD1. Material for sequencing was PBMCs. The CDR3 coding sequence is TGTGCCAGCAGGCGAACTGGCCGGGACAGGGGTTCCTACGAGCAGTACTTC. It encodes CASRRTGRDRGSYEQYF.